This is a list of T cell receptor beta chains from one sample in a study of CD8 T cells in cerebrospinal fluid in Alzheimer's disease. TCRdb reworked the 10x single-cell sequencing reads into one entry per CDR3 protein, no DNA. The record lists under 1,500 distinct CDR3 sequences, of which the ten most abundant hold approximately 10%. The sequencing input was cerebrospinal fluid. The receptors shown here come from a human donor with mild cognitive impairment. CDR3s include the opening cysteine and the closing phenylalanine or tryptophan. Clone sizes are given selectively: once, few, many, or a class where the clone is expanded.

J gene: TRBJ1-4
V gene: TRBV18
clone size: .
CDR3 protein: CASSSSRQGAIEKLFF

J gene: TRBJ2-1
V gene: TRBV27
clone size: medium-sized
CDR3 protein: CASRRGASSYNEQFF

J gene: TRBJ2-2
V gene: TRBV15
clone size: .
CDR3 protein: CATNRDVGTGELFF

J gene: TRBJ2-1
V gene: TRBV7-2
clone size: large
CDR3 protein: CASSLDGPLDEQFF

J gene: TRBJ1-2
V gene: TRBV6-2/TRBV6-3
clone size: medium-sized
CDR3 protein: CASVARSNYGYTF

J gene: TRBJ1-5
V gene: TRBV4-1
clone size: hyperexpanded
CDR3 protein: CASSHEPGDDQPQHF

J gene: TRBJ2-6
V gene: TRBV20-1
clone size: .
CDR3 protein: CSALSGSSGANVLTF

J gene: TRBJ1-5
V gene: TRBV19
clone size: medium-sized
CDR3 protein: CASSKPGNQPQHF

J gene: TRBJ2-5
V gene: TRBV7-2
clone size: large
CDR3 protein: CASSADRGRQETQYF

J gene: TRBJ1-1
V gene: TRBV4-2
clone size: large
CDR3 protein: CASSQVDRGAEAFF

J gene: TRBJ1-5
V gene: TRBV29-1
clone size: medium-sized
CDR3 protein: CSVEVGAGNQPQHF

J gene: TRBJ2-3
V gene: TRBV5-6
clone size: medium-sized
CDR3 protein: CASTWATNTQYF

J gene: TRBJ2-5
V gene: TRBV11-2
clone size: medium-sized
CDR3 protein: CASSLAAGQGQETQYF

J gene: TRBJ2-1
V gene: TRBV4-3
clone size: medium-sized
CDR3 protein: CASSLYRQGWNEQFF

J gene: TRBJ2-1
V gene: TRBV2
clone size: large
CDR3 protein: CASSRDRGIFF

J gene: TRBJ1-2
V gene: TRBV9
clone size: medium-sized
CDR3 protein: CASSPGTGIPWYGYTF

J gene: TRBJ1-4
V gene: TRBV19
clone size: .
CDR3 protein: CASTHRVHEKLFF

J gene: TRBJ1-2
V gene: TRBV18
clone size: large
CDR3 protein: CASSPPAGTNYGYTF

J gene: TRBJ2-2
V gene: TRBV18
clone size: medium-sized
CDR3 protein: CASSPPAGANTGELFF

J gene: TRBJ1-5
V gene: TRBV27
clone size: medium-sized
CDR3 protein: CASSLWDSNQPQHF

J gene: TRBJ1-4
V gene: TRBV2
clone size: large
CDR3 protein: CASRQTATNEKLFF

J gene: TRBJ1-3
V gene: TRBV5-5
clone size: .
CDR3 protein: CASSLTRAGSGNTIYF

J gene: TRBJ2-7
V gene: TRBV11-2
clone size: large
CDR3 protein: CASSLGAPGANEQYF

J gene: TRBJ1-3
V gene: TRBV5-1
clone size: medium-sized
CDR3 protein: CASSTEGNSGNTIYF

J gene: TRBJ2-7
V gene: TRBV15
clone size: medium-sized
CDR3 protein: CATSAGAGGAYEQYF

J gene: TRBJ1-2
V gene: TRBV10-3
clone size: .
CDR3 protein: CATGLRGPNHHSSPNYGYTF